This TCR beta chain came from a study of T cell responses to AZD1222 COVID-19 vaccine. J gave up 4 bases and V 7 bases, and 5 bases lay outside the gene matches. There are 13 residues in the CDR3. Germline CDR1 and CDR2: LNHDA and SQIVND (reference sequence). Sequencing was performed with immunoSEQ multiplex PCR; in TCRdb, only in-frame clones are kept and a portion is missing. The table records 150,000 to 200,000 clones, roughly 91% of them present only once. The sample in question was peripheral blood, obtained 28 days after the second AZD1222 dose. The TCR was taken from an adult who received the AZD1222 COVID-19 vaccine. This sequence joins TRBV19 and TRBJ1-2; 8 bases agree with TRBD1. The CDR3 nucleotides are TGTGCCAGTAACTTCGGACAGGGCTATGGCTACACCTTC. Translation: CASNFGQGYGYTF.